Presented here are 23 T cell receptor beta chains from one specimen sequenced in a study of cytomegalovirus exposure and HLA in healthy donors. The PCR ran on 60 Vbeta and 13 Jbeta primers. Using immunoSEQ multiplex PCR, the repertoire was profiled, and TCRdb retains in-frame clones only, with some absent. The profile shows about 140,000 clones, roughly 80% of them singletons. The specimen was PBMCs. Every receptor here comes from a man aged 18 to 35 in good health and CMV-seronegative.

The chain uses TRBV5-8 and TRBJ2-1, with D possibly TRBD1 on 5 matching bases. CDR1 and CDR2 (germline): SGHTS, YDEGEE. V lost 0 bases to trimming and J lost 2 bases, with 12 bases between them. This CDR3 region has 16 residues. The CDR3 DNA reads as TGTGCCAGCAGCTTGGAGGCAGGGTTTACCTACAATGAGCAGTTCTTC. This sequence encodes CASSLEAGFTYNEQFF.

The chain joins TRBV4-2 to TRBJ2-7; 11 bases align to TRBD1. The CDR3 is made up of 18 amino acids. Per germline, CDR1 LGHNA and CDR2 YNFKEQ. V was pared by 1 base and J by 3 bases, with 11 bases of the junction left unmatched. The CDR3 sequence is CASSQVKDFGTGGYEQYF. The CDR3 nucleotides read TGTGCCAGCAGCCAAGTTAAAGACTTCGGGACAGGGGGCTACGAGCAGTACTTC.

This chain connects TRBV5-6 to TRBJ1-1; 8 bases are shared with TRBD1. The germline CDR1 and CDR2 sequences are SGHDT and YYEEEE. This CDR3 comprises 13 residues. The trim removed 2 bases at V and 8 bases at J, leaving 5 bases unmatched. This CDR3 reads CASSLTGGREAFF. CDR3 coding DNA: TGTGCCAGCAGCTTAACAGGGGGGAGAGAAGCTTTCTTT.

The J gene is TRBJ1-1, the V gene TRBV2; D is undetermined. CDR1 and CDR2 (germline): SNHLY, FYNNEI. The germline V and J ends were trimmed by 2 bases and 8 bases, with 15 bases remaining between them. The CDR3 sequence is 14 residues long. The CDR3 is CASSERVITLEAFF. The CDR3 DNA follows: TGTGCCAGCAGTGAACGGGTAATCACACTGGAAGCTTTCTTT.

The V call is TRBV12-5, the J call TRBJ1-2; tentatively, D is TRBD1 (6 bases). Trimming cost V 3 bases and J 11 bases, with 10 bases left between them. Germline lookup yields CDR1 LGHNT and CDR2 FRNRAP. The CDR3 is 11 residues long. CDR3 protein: CASGFRGNYTF. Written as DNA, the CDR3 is TGTGCTAGTGGTTTCAGGGGAAATTACACCTTC. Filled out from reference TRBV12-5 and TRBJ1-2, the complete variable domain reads DARVTQTPRHKVTEMGQEVTMRCQPILGHNTVFWYRQTMMQGLELLAYFRNRAPLDDSGMPKDRFSAEMPDATLATLKIQPSEPRDSAVYFCASGFRGNYTFGSGTRLTVV.

The CDR3 nucleotides are TGTGCCAGCAGCTCGACAGGGTCCCGGAACACTGAAGCTTTCTTT. Translating gives CASSSTGSRNTEAFF. This chain uses TRBV7-9 with TRBJ1-1; TRBD1 aligns across 7 bases. The CDR3 extends over 15 amino acids. V lost 4 bases, J lost 1 base, and 6 bases stayed unmatched. Germline loops: CDR1 SEHNR, CDR2 FQNEAQ (reference sequence).

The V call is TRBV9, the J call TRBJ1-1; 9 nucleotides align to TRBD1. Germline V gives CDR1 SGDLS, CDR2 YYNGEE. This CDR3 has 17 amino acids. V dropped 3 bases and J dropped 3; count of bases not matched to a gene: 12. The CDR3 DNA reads TGTGCCAGCAGCGGACGCTATACAGGGGGCGTCGACACTGAAGCTTTCTTT. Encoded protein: CASSGRYTGGVDTEAFF.

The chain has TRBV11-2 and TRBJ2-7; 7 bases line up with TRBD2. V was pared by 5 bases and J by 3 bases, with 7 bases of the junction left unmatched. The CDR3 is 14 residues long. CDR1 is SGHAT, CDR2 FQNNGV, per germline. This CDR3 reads CASSLRGTNYEQYF. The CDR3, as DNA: TGTGCCAGCAGCCTCCGTGGGACTAACTACGAGCAGTACTTC.

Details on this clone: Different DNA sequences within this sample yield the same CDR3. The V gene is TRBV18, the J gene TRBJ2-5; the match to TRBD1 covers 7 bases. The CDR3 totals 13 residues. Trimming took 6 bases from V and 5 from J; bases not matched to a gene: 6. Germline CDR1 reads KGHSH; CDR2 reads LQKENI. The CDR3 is CASSRGQQETQYF. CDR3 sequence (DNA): TGTGCCAGCTCTAGGGGGCAGCAGGAGACCCAGTACTTC.

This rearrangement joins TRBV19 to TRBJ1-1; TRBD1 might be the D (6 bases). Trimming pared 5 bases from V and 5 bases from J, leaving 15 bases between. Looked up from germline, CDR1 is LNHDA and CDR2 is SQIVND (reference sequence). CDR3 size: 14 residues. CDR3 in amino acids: CASSVYRDGTEAFF. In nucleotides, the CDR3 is TGTGCCAGTAGTGTTTACAGGGACGGTACTGAAGCTTTCTTT.

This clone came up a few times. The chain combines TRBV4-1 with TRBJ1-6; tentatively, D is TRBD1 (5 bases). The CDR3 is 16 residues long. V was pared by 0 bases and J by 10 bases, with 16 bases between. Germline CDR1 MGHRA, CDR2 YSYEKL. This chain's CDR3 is CASSQDTDGGKSPLHF. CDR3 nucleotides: TGCGCCAGCAGCCAAGATACGGACGGGGGGAAATCACCCCTCCACTTT.

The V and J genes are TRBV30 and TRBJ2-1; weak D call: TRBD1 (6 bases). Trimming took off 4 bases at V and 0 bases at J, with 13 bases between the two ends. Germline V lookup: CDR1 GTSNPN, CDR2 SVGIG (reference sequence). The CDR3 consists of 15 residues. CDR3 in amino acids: CAWTHGQISYNEQFF. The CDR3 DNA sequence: TGTGCCTGGACCCACGGACAGATCTCCTACAATGAGCAGTTCTTC. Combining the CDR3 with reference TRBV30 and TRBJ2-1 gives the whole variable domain SQTIHQWPATLVQPVGSPLSLECTVEGTSNPNLYWYRQAAGRGLQLLFYSVGIGQISSEVPQNLSASRPQDRQFILSSKKLLLSDSGFYLCAWTHGQISYNEQFFGPGTRLTVL.

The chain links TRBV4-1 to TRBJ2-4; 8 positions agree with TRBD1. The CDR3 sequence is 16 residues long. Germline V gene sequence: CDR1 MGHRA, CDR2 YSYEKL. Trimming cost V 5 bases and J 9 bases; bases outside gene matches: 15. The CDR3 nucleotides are TGCGCCAGCAGCAATCCGACAGGGGCCCACCTAGGCATTCAGTACTTC. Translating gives CASSNPTGAHLGIQYF.

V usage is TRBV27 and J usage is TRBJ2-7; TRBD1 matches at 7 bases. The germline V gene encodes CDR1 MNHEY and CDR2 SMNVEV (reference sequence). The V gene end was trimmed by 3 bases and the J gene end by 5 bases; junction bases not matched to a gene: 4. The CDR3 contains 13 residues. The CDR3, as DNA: TGTGCCAGCAGTTTGACAGGGCGTCACGAGCAGTACTTC. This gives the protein CASSLTGRHEQYF.

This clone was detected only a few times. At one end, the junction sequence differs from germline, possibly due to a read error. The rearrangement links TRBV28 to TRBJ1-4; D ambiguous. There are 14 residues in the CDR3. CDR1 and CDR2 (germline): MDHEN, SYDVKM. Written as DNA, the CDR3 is TGTGCCAGCAGTTTATCAGACCCACCAGGTAAACGGTTTTTT. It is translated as CASSLSDPPGKRFF.

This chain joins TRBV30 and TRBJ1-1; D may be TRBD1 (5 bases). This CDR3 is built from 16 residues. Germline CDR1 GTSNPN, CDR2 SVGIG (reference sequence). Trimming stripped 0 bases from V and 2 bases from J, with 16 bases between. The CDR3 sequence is CAWSVRVWTPNTEAFF. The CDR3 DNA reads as TGTGCCTGGAGTGTACGAGTTTGGACACCCAACACTGAAGCTTTCTTT. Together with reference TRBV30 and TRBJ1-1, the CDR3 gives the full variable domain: SQTIHQWPATLVQPVGSPLSLECTVEGTSNPNLYWYRQAAGRGLQLLFYSVGIGQISSEVPQNLSASRPQDRQFILSSKKLLLSDSGFYLCAWSVRVWTPNTEAFFGQGTRLTVV.

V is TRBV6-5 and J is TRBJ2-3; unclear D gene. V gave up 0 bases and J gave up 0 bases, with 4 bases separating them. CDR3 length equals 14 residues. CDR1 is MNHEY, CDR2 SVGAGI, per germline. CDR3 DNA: TGTGCCAGCAGTTACTCGACTAGCACAGATACGCAGTATTTT. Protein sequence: CASSYSTSTDTQYF.

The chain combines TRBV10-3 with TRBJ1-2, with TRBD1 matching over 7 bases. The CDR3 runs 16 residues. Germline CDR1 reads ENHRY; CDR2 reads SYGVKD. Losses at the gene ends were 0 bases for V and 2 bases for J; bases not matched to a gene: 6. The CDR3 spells CAISESLRQGNYGYTF. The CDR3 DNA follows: TGTGCCATCAGTGAGTCGTTGAGACAGGGAAACTATGGCTACACCTTC.

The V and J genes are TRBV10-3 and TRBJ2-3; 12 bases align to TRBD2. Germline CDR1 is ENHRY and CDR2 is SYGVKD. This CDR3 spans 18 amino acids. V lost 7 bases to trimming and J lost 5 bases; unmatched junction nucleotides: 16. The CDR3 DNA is TGTGCCATCACGCGGACAGGACTGACTAGCGGGGGAGGAGATACGCAGTATTTT. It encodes CAITRTGLTSGGGDTQYF.

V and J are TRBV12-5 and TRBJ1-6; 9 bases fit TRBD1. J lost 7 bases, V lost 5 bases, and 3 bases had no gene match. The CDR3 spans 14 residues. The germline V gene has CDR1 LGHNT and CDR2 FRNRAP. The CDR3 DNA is TGTGCTAGTGGTGGACAGGGGACGAATTCACCCCTCCACTTT. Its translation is CASGGQGTNSPLHF.

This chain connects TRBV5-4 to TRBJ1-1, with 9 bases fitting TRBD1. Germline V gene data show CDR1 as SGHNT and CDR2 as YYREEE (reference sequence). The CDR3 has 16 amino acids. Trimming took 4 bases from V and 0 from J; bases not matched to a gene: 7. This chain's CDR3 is CASSPGQGTLNTEAFF. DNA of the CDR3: TGTGCCAGCAGCCCGGGACAGGGCACTTTGAACACTGAAGCTTTCTTT.

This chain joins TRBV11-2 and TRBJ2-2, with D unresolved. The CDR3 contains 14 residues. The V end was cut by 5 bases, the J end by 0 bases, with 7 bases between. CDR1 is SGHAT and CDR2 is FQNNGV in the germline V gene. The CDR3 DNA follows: TGTGCCAGCAGCCCGAACACGAACACCGGGGAGCTGTTTTTT. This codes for CASSPNTNTGELFF.

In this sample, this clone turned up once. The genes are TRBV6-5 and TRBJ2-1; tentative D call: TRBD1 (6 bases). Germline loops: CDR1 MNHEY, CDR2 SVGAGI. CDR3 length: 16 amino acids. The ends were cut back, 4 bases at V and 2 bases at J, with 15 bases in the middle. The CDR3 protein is CASSSVRGIPYNEQFF. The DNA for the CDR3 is TGTGCCAGCAGTTCGGTCAGGGGAATCCCCTACAATGAGCAGTTCTTC.